The clone carrying this TCR beta chain was detected many times. From germline, CDR1 is DFQATT and CDR2 SNEGSKA (reference sequence). Trimming left V 1 base short and J 5 bases short, with 12 bases between. This CDR3 is 13 amino acids long. Using its own MiXCR run on the 5' RACE reads, TCRdb lists one record per CDR3 protein. The sample records around 180,000 distinct CDR3 sequences, approximately 18% being singletons. The data are from a study of CD8 T cells in ankylosing spondylitis. The genes are TRBV20-1 and TRBJ2-7; D remains ambiguous. The sample was blood, either unsorted or a sorted T cell fraction (not recorded which). The clonotype comes from a male donor aged 5-29 years with ankylosing spondylitis or in good health (not recorded which). The CDR3 DNA reads as TGCAGTGCTAGAGTTGGGGTAATCCACGAGCAGTACTTC. Protein: CSARVGVIHEQYF.